Below, 11 T cell receptor beta chains from the same sample are listed, as sequenced in a study of cytomegalovirus exposure and HLA in healthy donors. The PCR ran on 60 Vbeta and 13 Jbeta primers. Only in-frame clones appear in the TCRdb table, and some are missing; sequencing was by immunoSEQ multiplex PCR. The repertoire has more than 130,000 clones, roughly 80% of them found once; the top ten carry nearly 7%. Material for sequencing was PBMCs. Receptors were obtained from a middle-aged man in good health and CMV-seropositive.

In its sample, this clone was seen a few times. The genes are TRBV4-3 and TRBJ1-6; no clear D gene. The V gene lost 4 bases and the J gene lost 5 bases, with 15 bases spanning the gap. The CDR3 runs 16 residues. Germline V gives CDR1 LGHNA, CDR2 YSLEER. Written as DNA, the CDR3 is TGCGCCAGCAGCCTCCACCCCCGGGGAGATAATTCACCCCTCCACTTT. Its translation: CASSLHPRGDNSPLHF.

The chain has TRBV2 and TRBJ1-3; 8 bases match TRBD1. J gave up 4 bases and V 6 bases, and 11 bases lay outside the gene matches. CDR3 length: 16 amino acids. Germline assignment: CDR1 SNHLY and CDR2 FYNNEI. The CDR3 loop reads CASRDRTGRLGNTIYF. CDR3 DNA: TGTGCCAGCAGGGATAGGACAGGGAGGCTGGGAAACACCATATATTTT. Combining the CDR3 with reference TRBV2 and TRBJ1-3 gives the whole variable domain EPEVTQTPSHQVTQMGQEVILRCVPISNHLYFYWYRQILGQKVEFLVSFYNNEISEKSEIFDDQFSVERPDGSNFTLKIRSTKLEDSAMYFCASRDRTGRLGNTIYFGEGSWLTVV.

This chain uses TRBV5-1 with TRBJ1-4; 7 nucleotides match TRBD1. Germline trimming cut 3 bases from V and 0 bases from J; bases unmatched to any gene: 14. This CDR3 spans 19 amino acids. The germline CDR1 and CDR2 sequences are SGHRS and YFSETQ. CDR3 bases: TGCGCCAGCAGCTGGACCCCAAGGGGGCCCGCTGCAACTAATGAAAAACTGTTTTTT. It is translated as CASSWTPRGPAATNEKLFF.

The V call is TRBV15, the J call TRBJ2-1; 10 nucleotides match TRBD1. CDR1 and CDR2 (germline): LNHNV, YYDKDF (reference sequence). V lost 5 bases, J lost 9 bases, and 7 bases stayed unmatched. This CDR3 is built from 14 residues. CDR3 nucleotide sequence: TGTGCCACCAGCGGCGGGACAGGGGACAGTGAGCAGTTCTTC. Translated: CATSGGTGDSEQFF.

The J gene is TRBJ2-7, the V gene TRBV7-2, with 10 bases identical to TRBD1. The CDR3 totals 14 residues. The germline V gene encodes CDR1 SGHTA and CDR2 FQGNSA. Unmatched junction bases numbered 5, after V lost 5 bases and J lost 4 bases. The DNA for the CDR3 is TGTGCCAGCAGCCTCGACAGGGGGCAGTACGAGCAGTACTTC. Its translation is CASSLDRGQYEQYF.

This chain connects TRBV15 to TRBJ2-1, with 12 bases that match TRBD2. CDR3 length equals 14 residues. In germline, CDR1 is LNHNV, CDR2 YYDKDF (reference sequence). V gave up 1 base and J gave up 13 bases; unmatched junction bases: 5. CDR3 bases: TGTGCCACCAGCAGAGGAGGACTAGCGGGACGCCAGTTCTTC. This gives the protein CATSRGGLAGRQFF. Variable domain in full (rest from reference TRBV15 and TRBJ2-1): DAMVIQNPRYQVTQFGKPVTLSCSQTLNHNVMYWYQQKSSQAPKLLFHYYDKDFNNEADTPDNFQSRRPNTSFCFLDIRSPGLGDTAMYLCATSRGGLAGRQFFGPGTRLTVL.

The chain recombines TRBV6-5 with TRBJ2-3; tentative D call: TRBD1 (6 bases). CDR1 is MNHEY and CDR2 is SVGAGI in the germline V gene. The CDR3 runs 15 residues. V lost 2 bases, J lost 1 base, and 10 bases lay in between. The CDR3 nucleotides are TGTGCCAGCAGTTACAGTCCAGGGGGCACAGATACGCAGTATTTT. It yields the protein CASSYSPGGTDTQYF.

The CDR3 bases are TGTGCCAGCAGCTTAACAGGGGGCGCAGAGACCCAGTACTTC. It is translated as CASSLTGGAETQYF. The J gene is TRBJ2-5, the V gene TRBV7-2, with 9 bases aligning to TRBD1. Per the germline V gene, CDR1 is SGHTA and CDR2 is FQGNSA. This CDR3 spans 14 amino acids. The V segment lost 2 bases and the J segment 4 bases; nucleotides outside the gene matches: 2.

The rearrangement links TRBV28 to TRBJ1-5, with TRBD1 as a possible D gene (5 bases). The germline V gene has CDR1 MDHEN and CDR2 SYDVKM. V lost 1 base, J lost 4 bases, and 11 bases lay in between. The CDR3 extends over 15 amino acids. This chain's CDR3 is CASSLSQAGNQPQHF. The DNA for the CDR3 is TGTGCCAGCAGTTTATCACAGGCGGGGAATCAGCCCCAGCATTTT.

The chain is built from TRBV18 and TRBJ2-7, with a possible D match to TRBD1 (6 bases). Trimming removed 2 bases from V and 7 bases from J, with 18 bases in between. This CDR3 has 15 residues. Germline CDR1 reads KGHSH; CDR2 reads LQKENI. For the CDR3, the DNA is TGTGCCAGCTCACCAAATCCGGACAGAGGTGAGGAGCAGTACTTC. Amino acids: CASSPNPDRGEEQYF.

This clone was recorded only once. For the CDR3, the DNA is TGTGCCAGCAGCTTACGACTAGCGGGAGGGCCTTACGAGCAGTACTTC. This sequence encodes CASSLRLAGGPYEQYF. The chain combines TRBV7-3 with TRBJ2-7, with 14 bases fitting TRBD2. CDR3 size: 16 residues. In germline, CDR1 is SGHTA, CDR2 FQGTGA. Trimming at V came to 2 bases and at J to 4 bases, leaving 4 bases not matched to a gene.